Shown below are 29 T cell receptor beta chains from a single sample sequenced in a study of CD8+ T cells in alopecia areata. Sequencing relied on a cDNA template that was reverse transcribed from extracted RNA. The protocol was immunoSEQ multiplex PCR, while the TCRdb copy is restricted to in-frame clones and leaves out a portion. The repertoire holds 120,000 to 150,000 clones, with roughly 48% as singletons. The sequenced sample consisted of CD4+ T cells sorted from blood. These receptors all stem from a human donor with alopecia areata.

J is TRBJ1-1 and V is TRBV29-1; D remains ambiguous. CDR3 length: 13 amino acids. Germline CDR1 SQVTM, CDR2 ANQGSEA. V was cut by 1 base and J by 2 bases, with 8 bases left in between. DNA for the CDR3: TGCAGCGTTGAAGGCAGGAGTAACACTGAAGCTTTCTTT. Translating gives CSVEGRSNTEAFF.

V gene TRBV6-6 combines with J gene TRBJ2-3; TRBD2 is a possible D gene (5 bases). Germline values: CDR1 MNHNY, CDR2 SVGAGI (reference sequence). CDR3 length equals 14 residues. V was cut by 4 bases and J by 5 bases, with 13 bases left in between. In DNA form, the CDR3 reads TGTGCCAGCAGTTTAAACCTTCGGGGAGATACGCAGTATTTT. It codes for CASSLNLRGDTQYF.

The rearrangement links TRBV30 to TRBJ1-1; tentatively, D is TRBD1 (5 bases). This CDR3 has 15 amino acids. Trimming removed 0 bases from V and 7 bases from J, with 18 bases in between. Looked up from germline, CDR1 is GTSNPN and CDR2 is SVGIG (reference sequence). The CDR3 protein is CAWSVGRTLVGEAFF. CDR3 in DNA: TGTGCCTGGAGTGTCGGCAGGACACTGGTTGGTGAAGCTTTCTTT.

This clone has just a few counts. The chain is built from TRBV29-1 and TRBJ1-1, with D tentatively TRBD1 (6 bases). There are 12 residues in the CDR3. The germline V gene has CDR1 SQVTM and CDR2 ANQGSEA. The V end was cut by 7 bases, the J end by 4 bases, with 13 bases between. CDR3 in amino acids: CSASTGITEAFF. The CDR3 DNA is TGCAGCGCTTCAACAGGGATCACTGAAGCTTTCTTT.

The J gene is TRBJ2-1, the V gene TRBV28, with D perhaps matching TRBD1 or TRBD2 (6 bases each). The CDR3 is made up of 12 amino acids. The V and J ends lost 5 bases and 15 bases respectively, with 17 bases between them. Germline V gene data show CDR1 as MDHEN and CDR2 as SYDVKM. CDR3 residues: CASSPGGLKGFF. The DNA for the CDR3 is TGTGCCAGCAGTCCCGGGGGCCTTAAGGGGTTCTTC.

This clone was seen only a few times. The chain has TRBV29-1 and TRBJ2-1; D is undetermined. Germline V lookup: CDR1 SQVTM, CDR2 ANQGSEA. This CDR3 has 12 amino acids. Deletions cut 5 bases from V and 5 bases from J, with 10 bases between. The CDR3 DNA reads as TGCAGCGTTCGGACGCGGCACAATGAGCAGTTCTTC. Translated, it gives CSVRTRHNEQFF.

The table lists this clone with a few counts. This sequence joins TRBV18 and TRBJ2-7, with 10 bases identical to TRBD1. The CDR3 runs to 17 residues. V was pared by 0 bases and J by 5 bases, with 10 bases of the junction left unmatched. Germline lookup yields CDR1 KGHSH and CDR2 LQKENI. The CDR3 region has the DNA TGTGCCAGCTCACCACCACTCAGCTCGGGGACAGGGGACGAGCAGTACTTC. Protein: CASSPPLSSGTGDEQYF.

This clone has only a few counts. The V call is TRBV5-1, the J call TRBJ2-1; TRBD2 agrees at 11 bases. The junction had 7 bases not matched to a gene; V was cut back by 1 base and J by 1 base. This CDR3 region has 18 residues. Per germline, CDR1 SGHRS and CDR2 YFSETQ. CDR3 bases: TGCGCCAGCAGCTTGTTCCCGACTAGCGGGATGTCCTACAATGAGCAGTTCTTC. Its translation is CASSLFPTSGMSYNEQFF.

The genes are TRBV7-6 and TRBJ1-1, with TRBD1 matching 7 bases. V gave up 8 bases and J gave up 1 base; unmatched junction bases: 4. CDR1 and CDR2 (germline): SGHVS, FNYEAQ. The CDR3 is 13 residues long. This chain's CDR3 is CASQGQQNTEAFF. The CDR3 DNA reads as TGTGCCAGCCAGGGACAGCAGAACACTGAAGCTTTCTTT.

The CDR3 DNA reads TGCGCCAGCAGCCTGGGATTGAGCTCCTACGAGCAGTACTTC. Protein product: CASSLGLSSYEQYF. The J gene is TRBJ2-7, the V gene TRBV4-1; D call uncertain. The CDR3 spans 14 residues. Trimming cost V 4 bases and J 0 bases, with 10 bases left between them. CDR1 MGHRA and CDR2 YSYEKL come from the germline V gene.

V usage is TRBV2 and J usage is TRBJ2-1, with 9 bases fitting TRBD2. CDR1 SNHLY and CDR2 FYNNEI come from the germline V gene. V lost 6 bases to trimming and J lost 5 bases; unmatched junction nucleotides: 17. The CDR3 loop spans 18 amino acids. The CDR3 spells CASSERRGTSRRDNEQFF. The CDR3 nucleotides are TGTGCCAGCAGCGAAAGGCGAGGGACTAGCAGACGAGACAATGAGCAGTTCTTC.

The chain has TRBV30 and TRBJ2-7, with D perhaps given as TRBD1 or TRBD2 (5 bases each). V lost 0 bases and J 8 bases, leaving 20 bases between the germline ends. The CDR3 runs 15 residues. Germline CDR1 and CDR2: GTSNPN and SVGIG (reference sequence). As DNA, the CDR3 is TGTGCCTGGAGTGTACGGGGCGGAGTGAGGAGTAAGCAGTACTTC. It yields the protein CAWSVRGGVRSKQYF.

V gene TRBV9 combines with J gene TRBJ2-7; D gene uncertain. Germline CDR1 SGDLS, CDR2 YYNGEE. Trimming took 0 bases from V and 7 from J, leaving 11 bases between them. The CDR3 sequence is 13 residues long. This CDR3 is CASSVGPRMEQYF. The CDR3 bases are TGTGCCAGCAGCGTAGGTCCCAGGATGGAGCAGTACTTC.

The chain joins TRBV6-1 to TRBJ1-5; no reliable D call. V was trimmed by 5 bases and J by 6 bases, leaving 2 bases between them. The CDR3 length is 10 residues. Germline CDR1 is MNHNS and CDR2 is SASEGT. The CDR3 is CASSFQPQHF. The CDR3 DNA reads TGTGCCAGCAGTTTTCAGCCCCAGCATTTT.

V usage is TRBV4-1 and J usage is TRBJ2-1; no definite D call. Germline V CDR1 and CDR2: MGHRA, YSYEKL. This CDR3 spans 11 amino acids. V lost 8 bases and J lost 4, with 6 bases in between. The CDR3 protein is CASRQYNEQFF. Here the CDR3 DNA reads TGCGCCAGCCGACAATACAATGAGCAGTTCTTC.

This clone has a handful of counts. This chain connects TRBV29-1 to TRBJ2-1; D assignment may be TRBD1 or TRBD2 (5 bases each). V was clipped by 3 bases and J by 3 bases, with 9 bases between them. The CDR3 is made up of 13 amino acids. Germline values: CDR1 SQVTM, CDR2 ANQGSEA. The CDR3 sequence is CSVDRGIYNEQFF. CDR3 in DNA: TGCAGCGTTGATCGGGGCATCTACAATGAGCAGTTCTTC.

This clone was recorded only once. The rearrangement joins TRBV5-1 to TRBJ2-5; TRBD2 matches at 8 bases. Germline trimming cut 2 bases from V and 5 bases from J; bases unmatched to any gene: 8. Germline values: CDR1 SGHRS, CDR2 YFSETQ. This CDR3 spans 15 amino acids. The CDR3 protein is CASSLIAGSGETQYF. The CDR3 bases are TGCGCCAGCAGCTTAATAGCGGGATCCGGTGAGACCCAGTACTTC.

The V call is TRBV6-5, the J call TRBJ1-1, with D perhaps TRBD1 (6 bases). Trimming took off 7 bases at V and 7 bases at J, with 19 bases between the two ends. The CDR3 consists of 14 residues. Per the germline V gene, CDR1 is MNHEY and CDR2 is SVGAGI. The CDR3 is CASTLTRLQGEAFF. The CDR3 coding sequence is TGTGCCAGCACTTTAACCCGGCTACAGGGTGAAGCTTTCTTT.

The chain joins TRBV29-1 to TRBJ2-7; 8 nucleotides align to TRBD1. Per germline, CDR1 SQVTM and CDR2 ANQGSEA. The CDR3 consists of 12 residues. The ends lost 7 bases at V and 6 bases at J; junction bases unmatched: 8. The CDR3 coding sequence is TGCAGCGCTGGACAGGGCCGAGGCGAGCAGTACTTC. Translation gives CSAGQGRGEQYF.

The chain joins TRBV11-2 to TRBJ2-5, with 9 positions matching TRBD2. J gave up 2 bases and V 5 bases, and 9 bases lay outside the gene matches. Germline values: CDR1 SGHAT, CDR2 FQNNGV. The CDR3 length is 16 residues. CDR3 loop: CASSPWTSASQETQYF. CDR3 DNA sequence: TGTGCCAGCAGCCCGTGGACTAGCGCAAGTCAAGAGACCCAGTACTTC. Supplemented by reference TRBV11-2 and TRBJ2-5, the full variable domain reads EAGVAQSPRYKIIEKRQSVAFWCNPISGHATLYWYQQILGQGPKLLIQFQNNGVVDDSQLPKDRFSAERLKGVDSTLKIQPAKLEDSAVYLCASSPWTSASQETQYFGPGTRLLVL.

The V and J genes are TRBV9 and TRBJ2-7; D might be TRBD1 (5 bases). Trimming removed 0 bases from V and 2 bases from J, with 12 bases in between. This CDR3 has 15 residues. Germline loops: CDR1 SGDLS, CDR2 YYNGEE. CDR3 residues: CASSVGDSVPYEQYF. The CDR3 nucleotides read TGTGCCAGCAGCGTAGGCGACAGCGTTCCCTACGAGCAGTACTTC. Using reference TRBV9 and TRBJ2-7 for the parts outside the CDR3, the full variable domain is DSGVTQTPKHLITATGQRVTLRCSPRSGDLSVYWYQQSLDQGLQFLIQYYNGEERAKGNILERFSAQQFPDLHSELNLSSLELGDSALYFCASSVGDSVPYEQYFGPGTRLTVT.

In its sample, this clone was seen a few times. The junction differs from germline at one of its ends, possibly a read error. The chain recombines TRBV28 with TRBJ1-5; a possible D gene is TRBD1 (5 bases). Germline V gene data show CDR1 as MDHEN and CDR2 as SYDVKM. The length of the CDR3 is 11 residues. The CDR3 spells CASSVRAPPHF. The CDR3, as DNA: TGTGCCAGCAGTGTCAGGGCCCCCCCGCATTTT.

In its sample, this clone was seen a few times. The genes are TRBV4-1 and TRBJ2-7, with D tentatively TRBD1 or TRBD2 (5 bases each). V dropped 1 base and J dropped 7 bases, with 14 bases sitting between them. From germline, CDR1 is MGHRA and CDR2 YSYEKL. The CDR3 loop spans 14 amino acids. The CDR3 loop reads CASSQAGLSGEQYF. CDR3 nucleotides: TGCGCCAGCAGCCAAGCAGGGTTGTCGGGAGAGCAGTACTTC.

The CDR3 DNA is TGCAGCGGTCGGACGGAGGATAAGCAGTTCTTC. Translated, it gives CSGRTEDKQFF. V usage is TRBV29-1 and J usage is TRBJ2-1, with a tentative D call TRBD2 (5 bases). Germline V gene lookup returns CDR1 SQVTM and CDR2 ANQGSEA. V lost 7 bases, J lost 11 bases, and 15 bases lay in between. The CDR3 spans 11 residues.

V is TRBV29-1 and J is TRBJ1-1; D might be TRBD1 (5 bases). The V end was cut by 7 bases, the J end by 1 base, with 13 bases between. This CDR3 spans 13 amino acids. In germline, CDR1 is SQVTM, CDR2 ANQGSEA. CDR3 sequence (DNA): TGCAGCGGCAAACACGGGGCGAACACTGAAGCTTTCTTT. Amino acids: CSGKHGANTEAFF.

CDR3 region: CASSSQGPTSTDTQYF. In nucleotides, the CDR3 is TGTGCCAGCAGTTCCCAGGGTCCGACTAGCACAGATACGCAGTATTTT. This chain uses TRBV27 with TRBJ2-3; weak D call: TRBD1 (5 bases). Per germline, CDR1 MNHEY and CDR2 SMNVEV (reference sequence). This CDR3 is built from 16 residues. The V end lost 4 bases, the J end lost 0 bases, and 14 bases lay between the germline ends.

The CDR3 loop is CASSLDVSRGSYEQYF. In nucleotides, the CDR3 is TGCGCCAGCAGCTTGGATGTGTCCAGGGGCAGCTACGAGCAGTACTTC. The chain recombines TRBV5-1 with TRBJ2-7; D is possibly TRBD1 (6 bases). Trimming took off 0 bases at V and 3 bases at J, with 16 bases between the two ends. The germline gives CDR1 SGHRS, CDR2 YFSETQ. There are 16 residues in the CDR3.

This chain uses TRBV5-6 with TRBJ2-1, with D perhaps matching TRBD1 (6 bases). The CDR3 covers 17 residues. Germline assignment: CDR1 SGHDT and CDR2 YYEEEE. Trimming removed 3 bases at V and 5 bases at J, with 21 bases between. The CDR3 DNA reads as TGTGCCAGCAGCTCACCGCGCAGGGACACCTGGGACAATGAGCAGTTCTTC. It translates to CASSSPRRDTWDNEQFF.

This clone was seen more than once but under ten times. The gene calls are TRBV5-1 and TRBJ2-1; 9 bases are a match to TRBD2. This CDR3 comprises 15 residues. J lost 6 bases, V lost 2 bases, and 6 bases had no gene match. CDR1 and CDR2 from the germline V gene are SGHRS and YFSETQ. CDR3 sequence: CASSLRTSESNEQFF. Here the CDR3 DNA reads TGCGCCAGCAGCTTAAGGACTAGCGAGTCCAATGAGCAGTTCTTC.